This TCR beta chain was profiled in a study of early T cells in non-severe SARS-CoV-2 infection. About the study: From unsorted whole blood, bulk RNA was sequenced, and the chains remained unpaired.

The CDR3 runs to 17 residues. The V gene's germline CDR1 is SGHRS and CDR2 YFSETQ. V shed 0 bases and J shed 2 bases, with 15 bases lying between them. Individual cDNA molecules were tagged with unique molecular identifiers, the study reported. TCRdb redid the calling of the 5' RACE reads with MiXCR, one entry per CDR3 protein. Seen here are 20,000 to 25,000 distinct CDR3 sequences, about 4% observed once, and the top ten hold roughly 1.5%. Only a few counts were recorded for this clonotype. The J gene is TRBJ2-4, the V gene TRBV5-1; D unclear. The sample consisted of whole blood. The source is an adult who was a healthcare worker with PCR-confirmed SARS-CoV-2 infection or an uninfected control (not recorded which). The CDR3 reads CASSLVFRGSTKNIQYF. In DNA form, the CDR3 reads TGCGCCAGCAGCTTGGTGTTTCGCGGCAGCACCAAAAACATTCAGTACTTC.